This TCR beta chain was sequenced during a study of T cell clonotyping in hematopoietic cell transplantation. The time point is: recipient sample about 28 days before transplant, after cytoreduction. Overall study results and limits: Without cell sorting, CD4 versus CD8 contributions remain unresolved.

The method was immunoSEQ multiplex PCR; TCRdb's version includes in-frame clones alone and lacks a portion of them. The sample holds about 38,000 clones, approximately 95% seen once. J lost 6 bases, V lost 7 bases, and 11 bases had no gene match. Per germline, CDR1 SGHTA and CDR2 FQGNSA. CDR3 length equals 15 residues. Points on this clone: Its antigen is currently unknown.

Source: peripheral blood mononuclear cells, taken before stem cell transplant. The chain carries TRBV7-2 and TRBJ1-2; 10 bases map to TRBD1. This receptor was identified in a middle-aged man with chronic myeloid leukemia. Some clones in this sample may be carry-over from other donors' samples. The CDR3 DNA sequence: TGTGCCAGCAACCGCTTCGGGACAGGGGAGAATGGCTACACCTTC. Translating it yields CASNRFGTGENGYTF.